This T cell receptor (beta chain) was sequenced for a study of OX40 agonist ivuxolimab in advanced cancers. On the study more broadly: An anti-OX40 (CD134) antibody with agonistic activity, ivuxolimab, was administered to patients. Patients with prior anti-PD-1, anti-PD-L1 or anti-CTLA-4 therapy were eligible; about 40% had some. In this trial design, patients received ivuxolimab intravenously at 0.01 to 10 mg/kg every 2 weeks.

The CDR3 has 13 residues. In germline, CDR1 is SEHNR, CDR2 FQNEAQ (reference sequence). Trimming stripped 1 base from V and 8 bases from J, with 11 bases between. This table comes from immunoSEQ multiplex PCR, and its TCRdb copy is limited to in-frame clones, with some not included. The sample includes some 99,000 clones, less than 95% of them seen just once. This TCR derives from an adult with an advanced solid tumor such as melanoma, head and neck, liver or kidney cancer. Sample: CD4+ or CD8+ T cells sorted from blood, taken in a trial of the OX40 agonist ivuxolimab. This chain joins TRBV7-9 and TRBJ1-2; D remains ambiguous. The CDR3: CASSLGQNDGYTF. CDR3 nucleotides: TGTGCCAGCAGCTTAGGGCAGAATGACGGCTACACCTTC.